This T cell receptor beta chain was captured by sequencing in a study of cytomegalovirus exposure and HLA in healthy donors (dated by TCRdb to about 2017). For context, the study as a whole: The 666 repertoires of the first cohort and the 120 validation repertoires were produced on the same platform, according to a later analysis. The study was designed to test whether signatures of past pathogen exposure could be identified by cataloging public T cell receptors. Along with the roughly 710-subject first cohort, a separate validation cohort of over a hundred different subjects was used. The study combined high-throughput TCR immunosequencing, statistical association of individual TCRs with disease status, and machine learning to predict cytomegalovirus infection status.

Library creation used the immunoSEQ multiplex PCR assay. On the authors' methods: To diagnose cytomegalovirus status from the catalog of TCR beta chain sequences, a statistical classification framework was built. TCRdb's version of the immuneACCESS table is confined to in-frame rearrangements and falls short of the full clone set. An unresolved V gene accounts for under half of the shortfall where checked; the remainder is of unknown origin. V and J calls and clone size come straight from that table; D and trimming were deduced from the DNA. This sample has approximately 76,000 clones in its table, and roughly 95% of those were observed once. Of the sample, 2.5% to 3.5% falls within the top ten clones. The CDR3 has 18 amino acids, counting the end cysteine and phenylalanine. Only CDR3 DNA is held: 54 bases, read in frame from base 1. Reading the germline V gene (reference sequence) gives CDR1 SGHNT and CDR2 YYREEE. V trim: 4 bases; J trim: 1 base; unmatched bases: 14.

As regards this clone: Its antigen has not been determined. No quality values exist for individual bases; no much larger clone is one base distant.

Donors formed part of the validation cohort, which comprised 120 subjects and was distinct from the first cohort of 670 or so subjects. Overall study results and their limits: The classifier was reported to diagnose cytomegalovirus status with high specificity and sensitivity in both the original and validation cohorts. In vitro tests confirmed that a few of the cytomegalovirus-associated TCR beta chains recognize cytomegalovirus antigens. Of the cluster scores, approximately 94% were above 0 in a later analysis, which found that TCRs clustered in the first cohort also tended to co-occur in the 120 validation repertoires. A later analysis had no HLA typing for the validation cohort, so co-occurrence there was scored across all 130 or so repertoires. According to the authors, the approach could potentially be generalized to other disease states and immunological phenotypes. Most TCR sequences were observed very rarely across donors, whereas some public TCRs were present in many individuals. In the study, around 160 TCR beta chains were listed as associated with cytomegalovirus.

The chain links TRBV5-4 with TRBJ2-3; 8 bases in the middle match TRBD2. The sample taken for sequencing was PBMCs. The receptor was derived from a woman in her late teens or twenties in good health and CMV-seropositive. The base sequence is TGTGCCAGCAGCCCCCAGCGGGAGTATATGGGCCGCACAGATACGCAGTATTTT. Its protein product is CASSPQREYMGRTDTQYF.